A single sample gave rise to the 4 T cell receptor beta chains below, sequenced in a study of cytomegalovirus exposure and HLA in healthy donors. In the PCR, 60 Vbeta and 13 Jbeta primers were used. Only in-frame clones appear in the TCRdb table, and some are missing; sequencing was by immunoSEQ multiplex PCR. The table has 95,000 to 100,000 clones, around 69% seen once. Sequenced sample: PBMCs. Receptors were obtained from a woman aged 55-70 years in good health and CMV-seropositive.

This rearrangement joins TRBV6-5 to TRBJ1-1; 8 nucleotides agree with TRBD1. Germline assignment: CDR1 MNHEY and CDR2 SVGAGI. CDR3 length: 13 residues. With V trimmed by 6 bases and J by 7 bases, 7 bases remained unmatched. CDR3 nucleotides: TGTGCCAGCAGCCGAGACAGGGGCGGTGAAGCTTTCTTT. This translates into CASSRDRGGEAFF.

This clone was seen a few times. The chain couples TRBV10-1 to TRBJ2-1; D is undetermined. This CDR3 is built from 11 residues. CDR1 and CDR2 (germline): WNHNN, SYGVQD (reference sequence). V lost 3 bases to trimming and J lost 7 bases, with 4 bases between them. CDR3 nucleotides: TGCGCCAGCAGTGACGGGAATGAGCAGTTCTTC. Protein sequence: CASSDGNEQFF.

This clone showed up just once. This chain joins TRBV5-1 and TRBJ1-2, with TRBD1 identical over 8 bases. The germline gives CDR1 SGHRS, CDR2 YFSETQ. V lost 5 bases, J lost 4 bases, and 10 bases stayed unmatched. The CDR3 totals 15 residues. The CDR3 sequence: CASSQTGGIAYGYTF. The CDR3 DNA sequence: TGCGCCAGCAGTCAAACAGGGGGAATAGCCTATGGCTACACCTTC.

With respect to this clone: An end of the junction does not agree with germline; a read error may underlie this. The V and J genes are TRBV9 and TRBJ1-2; D is unclear. The CDR3 length is 12 residues. In germline, CDR1 is SGDLS, CDR2 YYNGEE. The CDR3 protein is CASGVGGNGYTF. CDR3 nucleotides: TGTGCCAGCGGCGTAGGAGGGAATGGCTACACCTTC.